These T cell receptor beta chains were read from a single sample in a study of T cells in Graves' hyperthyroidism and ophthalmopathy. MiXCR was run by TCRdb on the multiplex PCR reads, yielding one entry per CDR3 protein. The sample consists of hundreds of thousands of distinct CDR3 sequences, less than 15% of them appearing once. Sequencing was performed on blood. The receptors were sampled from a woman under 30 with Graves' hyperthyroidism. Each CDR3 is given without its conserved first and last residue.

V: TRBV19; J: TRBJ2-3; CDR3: ASSPELATDTQY
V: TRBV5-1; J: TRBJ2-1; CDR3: ASSGRGGSDEQF
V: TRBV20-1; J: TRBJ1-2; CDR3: SARERSGLLGYT
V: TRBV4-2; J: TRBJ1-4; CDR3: ASSQAPEGTGGEKLF
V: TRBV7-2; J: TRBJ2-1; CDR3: ASSLVGSGAYNEQF
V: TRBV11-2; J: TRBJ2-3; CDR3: ASSLVMSTDTQY
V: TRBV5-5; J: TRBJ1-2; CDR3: ASRQSNYGYT
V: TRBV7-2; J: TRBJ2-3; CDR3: ASSLSGGLNTQY
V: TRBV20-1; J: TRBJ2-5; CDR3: SASKLGTAQETQY
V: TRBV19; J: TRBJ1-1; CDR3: ASSHQGNTEAF
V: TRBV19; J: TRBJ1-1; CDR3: ASSISQGAEAF